The entry below describes one T cell receptor beta chain. Individuals selected for sequencing had exhibited CD8+CD57+ cell expansion on flow cytometry. The data belong to a study of CD8+CD57+ T cells in acquired aplastic anemia. At the level of the study: CD4+ and CD8+ cells, once sorted, gave DNA averaging roughly 3 ug.

The CDR3 covers 15 residues. The germline V gene has CDR1 DFQATT and CDR2 SNEGSKA (reference sequence). V was cut by 7 bases and J by 7 bases, with 22 bases left in between. TCR beta VDJ combinations and CDR3 sequences were profiled from genomic DNA. One entry per CDR3 protein, called by TCRdb with MiXCR from the reads. The data hold a few hundred thousand distinct CDR3 sequences, with roughly 34% observed a single time. This TCR derives from a human donor with aplastic anemia. Sample: sorted CD4+, CD8+, or CD8+CD57+ T cells (not recorded which) from PBMCs. The chain is built from TRBV20-1 and TRBJ2-2; D is tentatively TRBD1 or TRBD2 (5 bases each). The CDR3 nucleotides are TGCAGTGAGATAGGACGCCCGGGACGGGACGGGGAGCTGTTTTTT. It yields the protein CSEIGRPGRDGELFF.